Many counts were recorded for the clone carrying this TCR beta chain. As yet, its antigen is unknown. With 4 bases removed from V and 8 bases from J, the gap between germline ends came to 12 bases. CDR1 and CDR2 from the germline V gene are SGHNT and YYREEE (reference sequence). This CDR3 has 12 residues. PCR was performed a second time for about 7 to 12 cycles using a sample-barcoded 5' primer and a J-beta primer mix. Carrying 12 random nucleotides, a template-switch adaptor labeled each individual cDNA molecule. One entry per CDR3 protein results from TCRdb running MiXCR on the 5' RACE reads. Among some 790,000 distinct CDR3 sequences, 25% to 30% were seen once, and the ten largest hold roughly 17%. This record comes from a study of blood T cells in healthy people across ages. General study findings and limits: Long-lived donors exceeded aged donors in naive CD4+ cells and diversity.

V is TRBV5-4 and J is TRBJ1-2; weak D call: TRBD1 (6 bases). The source material was blood. The sequence was obtained from a woman over 75 in good health. The DNA of the CDR3 is TGTGCCAGCAGCAACAACAGGGTCGGCTACACCTTC. Amino acids: CASSNNRVGYTF.